The clone carrying this TCR beta chain occurred a few times. The data stem from a study of blood T cell repertoires in COVID-19. Background on the study: The study drew acute and convalescent COVID-19 samples from the United States, Italy and Spain. PBMCs, B-cell-depleted T cells, or T cells were the source of the cDNA or gDNA that made up the material.

Profiling relied on immunoSEQ multiplex PCR, and the TCRdb table lists in-frame clones only, not all of them. The table has under 65,000 clones, approximately 78% seen once. Allocation to cohorts depended on clinical history reported by the participants. The CDR3 extends over 11 amino acids. CDR1 SEHNR and CDR2 FQNEAQ come from the germline V gene (reference sequence). V lost 1 base to trimming and J lost 10 bases, with 7 bases between them. The receptor was derived from a woman aged 45-59 years with acute COVID-19. Sequencing was performed on PBMCs or T cells enriched from blood (not recorded which). V is TRBV7-9 and J is TRBJ1-1; D unclear. Written as DNA, the CDR3 is TGTGCCAGCAGCTTAGAAGGCGGAGCTTTCTTT. Protein: CASSLEGGAFF.